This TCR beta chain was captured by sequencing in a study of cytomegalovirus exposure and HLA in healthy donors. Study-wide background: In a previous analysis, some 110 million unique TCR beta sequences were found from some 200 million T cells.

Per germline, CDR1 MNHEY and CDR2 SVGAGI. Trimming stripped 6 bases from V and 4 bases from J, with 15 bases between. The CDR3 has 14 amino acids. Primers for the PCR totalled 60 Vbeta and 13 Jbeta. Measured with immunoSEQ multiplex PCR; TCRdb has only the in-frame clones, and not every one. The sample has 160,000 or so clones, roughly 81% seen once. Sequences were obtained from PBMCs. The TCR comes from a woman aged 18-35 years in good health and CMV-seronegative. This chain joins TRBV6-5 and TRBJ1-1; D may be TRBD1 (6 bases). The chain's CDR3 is CASSPWTELTEAFF. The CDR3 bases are TGTGCCAGCAGCCCTTGGACAGAACTCACTGAAGCTTTCTTT.